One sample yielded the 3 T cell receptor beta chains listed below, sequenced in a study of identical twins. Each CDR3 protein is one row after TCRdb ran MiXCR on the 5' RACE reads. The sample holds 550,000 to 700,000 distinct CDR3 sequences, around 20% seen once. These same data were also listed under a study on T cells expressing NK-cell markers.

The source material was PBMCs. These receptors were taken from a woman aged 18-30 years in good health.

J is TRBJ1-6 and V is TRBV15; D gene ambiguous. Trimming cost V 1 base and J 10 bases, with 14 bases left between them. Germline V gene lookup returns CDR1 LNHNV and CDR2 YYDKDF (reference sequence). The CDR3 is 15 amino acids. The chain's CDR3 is CATSRGLGSSSPLHF. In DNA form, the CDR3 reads TGTGCCACCAGCAGAGGGTTGGGTTCTAGCTCACCCCTCCACTTT.

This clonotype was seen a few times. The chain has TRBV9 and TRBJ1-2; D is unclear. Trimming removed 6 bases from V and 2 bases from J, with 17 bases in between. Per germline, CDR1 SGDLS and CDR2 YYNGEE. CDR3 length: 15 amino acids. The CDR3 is CASNSESEPNYGYTF. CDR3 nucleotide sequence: TGTGCCAGCAACTCTGAGTCGGAACCCAACTATGGCTACACCTTC.

Here the CDR3 reads CATSREIWTSGSYEQFF. The CDR3 bases are TGTGCCACCAGCAGAGAAATTTGGACTAGCGGGAGCTATGAGCAGTTCTTC. The chain joins TRBV15 to TRBJ2-1; 13 nucleotides match TRBD2. The CDR3 runs 17 residues. V lost 0 bases and J lost 8; bases outside the gene matches: 7. Germline V gene sequence: CDR1 LNHNV, CDR2 YYDKDF (reference sequence).